A single T cell receptor beta chain is shown here with its context. This may stem from a read error, because a much larger clone lies one nucleotide away. The record originates from a study of human T cells and chemical hapten exposure. Across the study: The patients, most of them female, presented with alopecia areata, totalis or universalis.

Unique molecular identifiers were attached to individual cDNA molecules during library preparation. One entry per CDR3 protein results from TCRdb running MiXCR on the RACE reads. Of some 250,000 distinct CDR3 sequences listed, roughly 7.4% are singletons. The time point denotes: pre-sensitization, week 0. The treatment: therapeutic diphenylcyclopropenone sensitization with weekly scalp DPC. Germline values: CDR1 SGHRS, CDR2 YFSETQ. The CDR3 consists of 13 residues. V was pared by 4 bases and J by 5 bases, with 10 bases between. The genes are TRBV5-1 and TRBJ1-5, with a weak D call TRBD1 (5 bases). The TCR sequence derives from a man aged 18-30 years with alopecia areata. Some clones in this sample may be carry-over from other donors' samples. Sequencing was performed on whole blood, taken in connection with sensitization to the hapten diphenylcyclopropenone (DPC). As DNA, the CDR3 is TGCGCCAGCAGCGAGGGGATGGATCAGCCCCAGCATTTT. It specifies CASSEGMDQPQHF.